The entry below gives a single TCR beta chain sequence along with its context. Its antigen target is currently unknown. No qualities accompany the bases; no much larger clone lies one base away. These data are taken from a study of cytomegalovirus exposure and HLA in healthy donors (dated by TCRdb to between 2016 and 2019). About the study as a whole: According to an earlier analysis of several hundred of the donors, some 180 million T cells yielded some 110 million unique TCR beta sequences and about 300 Gb of sequence data. The study used immunosequencing to profile the T cell repertoires of approximately 630 subjects and linked those repertoires to cytomegalovirus serostatus. HLA typing included class I and class II loci at four-digit resolution. The aim of the study was to test whether cataloging public T cell receptors could identify signatures of past pathogen exposure. Among some 410 genotyped donors of the cohort, an average of 235,054 unique TCR beta nucleotide sequences were sequenced per donor, roughly 20% of them non-productive. An early release covering over 500 HLA-typed donors comprised about 290 gigabases of sequencing data and 85 million to 100 million unique TCR sequences. A later genetic analysis used genome-wide SNP genotypes for about 65% of the roughly 700 donors, treating that subset as a discovery cohort. Every discovery cohort repertoire had been produced on one sequencing platform. About five DR-DQ haplotypes were treated as single units for association and clustering because of strong linkage in the cohort. To decide whether each TCR beta V gene segment behaved as functional or pseudogenic, an earlier analysis of fewer than 750 of the donors relied on high-throughput TCR beta sequencing. In the later analysis, no new phenotypic data were used to find candidate immune exposures; instead, reliance was placed on TCR beta sequences and their occurrence across donors. To predict cytomegalovirus infection status, the study combined high-throughput TCR immunosequencing, statistical association of individual TCRs with disease status, and machine learning. The number of typed donors differed by locus: roughly 620-640 for A, B, C, DRB1 and DQB1; some 500 for DQA1; over 600 for DPA1; and 400 to 480 for DPB1. Along with the approximately 600-subject first cohort, a separate validation cohort of about 110 different subjects was used. To study patterns of TCR occurrence, a later analysis re-analyzed previously published TCR beta repertoires from around 700 donors and added high-resolution HLA genotyping. Alongside the repertoire data, information on donor age, sex, ethnicity and CMV serostatus was compiled. Of the roughly 430 genotyped donors, approximately 82% fell in the genetic ancestry cluster associated with self-reported Caucasian donors. What the authors observed across the whole study: In a later analysis, TCR association rates were found to vary across HLA loci, with the most associated TCRs seen for DRB1 alleles and the fewest for HLA-C alleles. A later analysis found that HLA-associated TCR beta chains were more clonally expanded and had lower generation probabilities than equally common non-associated chains. A later genetic analysis associated a missense DCLRE1C variant with V-gene and J-gene trimming of TCR beta chains, and an independent cohort replicated the association. Only TCR beta chains were sequenced in this cohort, and the absence of alpha or paired-chain data limited detectable features. About 15 rarely observed V segments, including chromosome 9 orphons, were excluded from the earlier analysis of a few hundred of the donors because counts were too low. A further reported finding was that TCR beta sequences accurately predicted the HLA-A and HLA-B alleles for most subjects in the first cohort. In a later analysis, over 15,000 TCR beta sequences were associated with specific HLA alleles at a false discovery rate of 0.05. According to a later analysis, most CMV-associated TCR beta chains appeared to be HLA-restricted, and the HLA associations seemed to be driven largely by CMV exposure. The only immune exposure information available for the cohort was CMV serostatus. Because some donors lacked HLA typing at each locus, the association tests relied only on the typed subset. Strong co-occurrence of HLA alleles, especially DR and DQ, made assigning TCR associations to individual alleles difficult. It was suggested by the authors that the approach could potentially be generalized to other disease states and immunological phenotypes. Roughly uniform sequencing depth across donors was assumed in presence/absence analyses, although this assumption may not hold. A later genetic analysis reported fewer N-insertions in productive TCRs among donors in an Asian-associated ancestry cluster than the roughly 640-donor mean. Most TCR sequences were observed very rarely across donors, whereas some public TCRs were present in many individuals. The classifier was reported to diagnose cytomegalovirus status with high specificity and sensitivity in both the original and validation cohorts. Linkage disequilibrium might explain the correlated functional status among segregating V segments, but an unknown experimental factor could not be ruled out. In vitro tests confirmed that a few of the cytomegalovirus-associated TCR beta chains recognize cytomegalovirus antigens. Broadly in line with IMGT annotations, most TCR beta V segments showed up in productive rearrangements about 87% or about 30% of the time in an earlier analysis of 587 of the donors. The study listed 164 TCR beta chains as associated with cytomegalovirus. A cluster of highly shared sequence variants was judged likely to be a technical artifact of the sequencing pipeline. In a later analysis, several top co-occurrence clusters were reported to appear linked to parvovirus B19, influenza, CMV and Epstein-Barr virus.

The cohort consisted of approximately 670 healthy bone marrow donors. At the time of sampling, every cohort member was nominally healthy, though immune exposures that went unrecorded were likely present. The donor was CMV seropositive and was included in the group of around 300 seropositive cohort members. A peripheral blood sample was collected from each donor, and TCR beta sequencing was performed on peripheral blood mononuclear cells. Genomic DNA was extracted from the blood cell samples with the Qiagen DNeasy Blood Extraction Kit. Library creation used the immunoSEQ multiplex PCR assay. For the multiplex PCR, a mixture combining 60 forward primers for TCR Vbeta segments and 13 reverse primers for TCR Jbeta segments was used. The CDR3 region of rearranged TCR beta genes was amplified from genomic DNA by a multiplex PCR assay. The Illumina HiSeq System was used to sequence the amplified TCR beta libraries as 87-base-pair reads. As for how the authors treated the data: A later analysis counted approximately 84 million unique TCR beta chains across the 650 to 700 repertoires, and some 12 million of these chains were shared by at least two donors. Raw reads were error-corrected and collapsed into unique sequences by a nearest-neighbor algorithm in which closely related sequences were merged to remove PCR and sequencing errors. CDR3 sequences were aligned to IMGT reference sequences to assign V, D and J gene segments. Each retained sequence needed at least a six-nucleotide match to both a V gene segment and a J gene segment. Rearrangements were classified as productive when the CDR3 lacked stop codons and remained in frame with V and J, and all other rearrangements were classified as non-productive. Following IMGT convention, CDR3 was defined as the stretch from the second conserved V-encoded cysteine up to the conserved J-encoded phenylalanine. In an earlier analysis of approximately 500 of the donors, sequences lacking an unambiguous match to a single V gene segment were excluded. In an earlier analysis of approximately 610 of the donors, V segments were called functional above 56.7% productive rearrangements and were called segregating when the between-donor standard deviation exceeded 5%. A statistical classification framework was built for diagnosing cytomegalovirus status from the catalog of TCR beta chain sequences. A later analysis assigned V and J genes by comparing TCR nucleotide sequences with IMGT/GENE-DB human TR gene sequences. A later analysis assigned CDR3 sequences and most-parsimonious VDJ recombination scenarios with the TCRdist pipeline. A later analysis defined each TCR beta chain by its CDR3 amino acid sequence plus V-gene family, and excluded reads lacking a unique V-gene family. A later analysis removed roughly 590 highly shared, low-generation-probability nucleotide sequences to deal with suspected cross-contamination and a sequencing artifact. For each public chain, a later analysis derived a clonal expansion index from normalized ranks of inferred template counts within each repertoire. A later analysis computed generation probabilities with a VDJ recombination model fitted to out-of-frame rearrangements, and checked the results against IGoR. Hypergeometric tests were used in a later analysis to score TCR-TCR, TCR-HLA and TCR-CMV co-occurrence, with a repertoire-size bias correction applied to the TCR pairs. A later analysis estimated false discovery rates by permuting HLA or CMV assignments 20 times. In a later analysis, co-occurring TCRs were grouped using DBSCAN, with TCRdist sequence similarity added in when clustering inside HLA-allele-positive subsets. Repertoires with fewer than 30,000 or more than 120,000 public chains were left out of co-occurrence clustering, as were roughly five repertoires with anomalous nucleotide sharing. TCRdb obtained this table from immuneACCESS and retained in-frame rearrangements with V and J assigned. These tables miss some clones; where compared with another copy, unresolved V genes account for less than half of the shortfall, and the remainder is unexplained. Clone size and the V and J calls come from that table; the DNA yielded D and trimming. This sample gives 100,000 to 120,000 clones in total; 79% of them show up just once. The ten largest clones represent 5% to 7.5% of the sample.

The receptor's source is a young man in good health and CMV-seropositive. Sequencing was performed on PBMCs.

The base sequence is TGCGCCAGCAGTGAGTCGACTCGGGGGGGGACGGGTCAGTACTTC. This yields the protein CASSESTRGGTGQYF. The chain is made from TRBV10-2 and TRBJ2-4; 8 central bases correspond to TRBD2. CDR1 WSHSY and CDR2 SAAADI are derived from the germline V gene. The CDR3 goes from the cysteine to the phenylalanine over 15 residues. Only the CDR3 region is kept as DNA, spanning 45 bases read in frame from base 1. V is pruned by 0 bases and J by 12 bases, leaving 10 bases of the junction without a gene match.